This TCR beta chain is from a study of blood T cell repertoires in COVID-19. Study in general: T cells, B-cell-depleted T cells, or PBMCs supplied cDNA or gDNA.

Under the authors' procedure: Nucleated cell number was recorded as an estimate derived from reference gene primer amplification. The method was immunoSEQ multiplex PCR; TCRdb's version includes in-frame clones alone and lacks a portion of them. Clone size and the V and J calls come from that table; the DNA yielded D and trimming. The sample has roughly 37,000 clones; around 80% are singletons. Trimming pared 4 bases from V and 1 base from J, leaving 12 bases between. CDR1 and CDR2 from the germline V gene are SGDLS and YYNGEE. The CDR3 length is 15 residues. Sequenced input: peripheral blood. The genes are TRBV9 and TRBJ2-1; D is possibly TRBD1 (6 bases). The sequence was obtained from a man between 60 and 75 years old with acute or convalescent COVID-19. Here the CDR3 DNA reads TGTGCCAGCAGCCAGGGGTCTATTTCCTACAATGAGCAGTTCTTC. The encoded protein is CASSQGSISYNEQFF.